Sequencing of this T cell receptor (beta chain) was carried out in a study of cytomegalovirus exposure and HLA in healthy donors. PCR involved 60 Vbeta and 13 Jbeta primers. TCRdb's copy holds only in-frame clones and misses some; the assay was immunoSEQ multiplex PCR. The sample shows around 150,000 clones, 85% to 90% of them seen only once. CDR1 is MDHEN, CDR2 SYDVKM, per germline. V shed 5 bases and J 1 base; nucleotides not matched to a gene: 5. CDR3 length: 16 amino acids. General study results and limits: A previous analysis found most TCR beta V segments productive roughly 87% or roughly 30% of the time.

Regarding this clone: What it binds is not known.

The clonotype was recovered from a woman younger than 45 in good health and CMV-seronegative. Sequencing was done on a sample of PBMCs. The chain uses TRBV28 and TRBJ2-6; 7 bases agree with TRBD1. The CDR3 region is CASSLPTGSGANVLTF. DNA of the CDR3: TGTGCCAGCAGTCTCCCGACAGGGTCTGGGGCCAACGTCCTGACTTTC.